Listed here are 10 T cell receptor beta chains from one sample, sequenced in a study of T cell responses to AZD1222 COVID-19 vaccine. Produced via immunoSEQ multiplex PCR; TCRdb's table is partial and in-frame only. Of 140,000 to 150,000 clones in the sample, approximately 85% were seen once. The starting material was peripheral blood, obtained on day 0 of AZD1222 vaccination. The receptors here all came from an adult in good health.

V usage is TRBV3-1 (or the pseudogene TRBV3-2) and J usage is TRBJ2-7; 9 nucleotides match TRBD2. CDR3 size: 16 residues. Germline assignment: CDR1 LGHDT and CDR2 YNNKEL (reference sequence). Trimming took 2 bases from V and 4 from J; bases not matched to a gene: 9. This chain's CDR3 is CASSQPVTSGGYEQYF. CDR3 sequence (DNA): TGTGCCAGCAGCCAACCAGTGACTAGCGGAGGGTACGAGCAGTACTTC.

V is TRBV27 and J is TRBJ2-3; TRBD2 matches at 7 bases. The CDR3 length is 16 residues. V trimming: 5 bases; J trimming: 7 bases; junction bases outside the gene matches: 15. Germline V lookup: CDR1 MNHEY, CDR2 SMNVEV (reference sequence). The CDR3 nucleotides are TGTGCCAGCAGTCCGATAGCGGGTGGGTCCCGGAATACGCAGTATTTT. Translating it yields CASSPIAGGSRNTQYF.

The rearrangement joins TRBV9 to TRBJ1-2, with 7 bases that match TRBD1. This CDR3 contains 17 residues. The germline V gene has CDR1 SGDLS and CDR2 YYNGEE. V shed 3 bases and J 6 bases; nucleotides not matched to a gene: 17. The CDR3, as DNA: TGTGCCAGCAGCGGAGGCCCCTCCAACAGGGGAATGGATGGCTACACCTTC. Protein sequence: CASSGGPSNRGMDGYTF.

V usage is TRBV18 and J usage is TRBJ1-5; D remains ambiguous. Trimming took 5 bases from V and 7 from J, leaving 18 bases between them. This CDR3 has 15 amino acids. The germline CDR1 and CDR2 sequences are KGHSH and LQKENI. The CDR3 reads CASSKSDWEKQPQHF. In nucleotides, the CDR3 is TGTGCCAGCTCAAAGTCGGACTGGGAGAAACAGCCCCAGCATTTT.

The chain carries TRBV12-5 and TRBJ1-4; a weak D match, TRBD1 (5 bases). There are 16 residues in the CDR3. Trimming removed 7 bases from V and 0 bases from J, with 15 bases in between. Germline-derived CDR1 and CDR2 are LGHNT and FRNRAP. CDR3 region: CASASGTHATNEKLFF. CDR3 bases: TGTGCTAGTGCCTCCGGGACCCACGCAACTAATGAAAAACTGTTTTTT.

The rearrangement uses TRBV5-4 and TRBJ1-2; D unclear. CDR3 length equals 13 residues. Germline-derived CDR1 and CDR2 are SGHNT and YYREEE (reference sequence). V shed 5 bases and J shed 1 base, with 9 bases lying between them. This CDR3 is CASRNSDNYGYTF. CDR3 bases: TGTGCCAGCAGAAACAGCGATAACTATGGCTACACCTTC.

The sample holds a few counts of this clone. This chain's CDR3 is CASSGYTEAFF. The CDR3, as DNA: TGTGCCAGCAGTGGATACACTGAAGCTTTCTTT. V usage is TRBV2 and J usage is TRBJ1-1; no firm D call. CDR1 and CDR2 (germline): SNHLY, FYNNEI. V lost 4 bases and J lost 3, with 3 bases in between. This CDR3 comprises 11 residues. Full variable domain (rest looked up from reference TRBV2 and TRBJ1-1): EPEVTQTPSHQVTQMGQEVILRCVPISNHLYFYWYRQILGQKVEFLVSFYNNEISEKSEIFDDQFSVERPDGSNFTLKIRSTKLEDSAMYFCASSGYTEAFFGQGTRLTVV.

The sample holds one count of this clone. This rearrangement joins TRBV10-3 to TRBJ2-7, with 8 bases aligning to TRBD1. The V and J ends lost 5 bases and 7 bases, in that order; junction bases with no gene match: 10. The V gene's germline CDR1 is ENHRY and CDR2 SYGVKD. The CDR3 runs to 14 residues. The CDR3 spells CAISSPQGAGEQYF. The CDR3 DNA is TGTGCCATCAGTTCGCCCCAGGGGGCGGGAGAGCAGTACTTC.

Here the CDR3 reads CASSTDRGTEAFF. In DNA form, the CDR3 reads TGTGCCAGCAGTACGGACAGGGGGACTGAAGCTTTCTTT. The V and J genes are TRBV12-3 or TRBV12-4 and TRBJ1-1; TRBD1 agrees at 10 bases. The CDR3 covers 13 residues. J lost 5 bases, V lost 5 bases, and 2 bases had no gene match.

CDR3 loop: CASSRTGGYGYTF. CDR3 nucleotide sequence: TGTGCCAGTAGTCGAACAGGTGGCTATGGCTACACCTTC. V is TRBV19 and J is TRBJ1-2, with a weak D call TRBD1 (5 bases). The CDR3 sequence is 13 residues long. Germline V gives CDR1 LNHDA, CDR2 SQIVND (reference sequence). Trimming left V 5 bases short and J 4 bases short, with 11 bases between.